This is a list of T cell receptor beta chains from one sample in a study of cytomegalovirus exposure and HLA in healthy donors. Measured with immunoSEQ multiplex PCR; TCRdb has only the in-frame clones, and not every one. The sample holds around 160,000 clones, approximately 70% seen once. The sample was PBMCs. The receptors originated from a woman aged 40 to 50 in good health and CMV-seropositive. Each CDR3 is given with its conserved first and last residue. D genes are given only for firm matches. Where a row states a size, it is once, few, many or the class of an expanded clone; other rows omit it.

D gene	V gene	clone size	J gene	CDR3 protein	CDR3 DNA
NA	TRBV19	NA	TRBJ1-2	CATLTGIGYTF	TGTGCCACCCTGACAGGAATCGGCTACACCTTC
NA	TRBV11-3	few	TRBJ1-1	CASSLGAGMNTEAFF	TGTGCCAGCAGCTTAGGGGCAGGGATGAACACTGAAGCTTTCTTT
NA	TRBV19	few	TRBJ1-5	CASSMRRGGQPQHF	TGTGCCAGTAGTATGAGGAGGGGTGGCCAGCCCCAGCATTTT
TRBD1	TRBV6-6	NA	TRBJ1-1	CASSRTGEDTEAFF	TGTGCCAGCAGTAGGACAGGGGAAGACACTGAAGCTTTCTTT
TRBD2	TRBV5-1	few	TRBJ2-7	CASSTGTSGVSEQYF	TGCGCCAGCAGCACTGGGACTAGCGGGGTTTCCGAGCAGTACTTC
TRBD2	TRBV5-1	once	TRBJ2-7	CASSQREGYEQYF	TGCGCCAGCAGCCAGCGGGAGGGCTACGAGCAGTACTTC
NA	TRBV29-1	once	TRBJ2-5	CSEQGLSETQYF	TGCAGCGAACAGGGTTTGTCAGAGACCCAGTACTTC
TRBD2	TRBV7-8	NA	TRBJ2-7	CASSSSGTSGRPYEQYF	TGTGCCAGCAGCTCTTCCGGGACTAGCGGGAGGCCCTACGAGCAGTACTTC
TRBD1	TRBV5-4	NA	TRBJ1-3	CASSPDRGLSGNTIYF	TGTGCCAGCAGCCCAGACAGGGGGTTATCTGGAAACACCATATATTTT
NA	TRBV7-9	NA	TRBJ1-2	CASSLGAANYGYTF	TGTGCCAGCAGCTTAGGGGCAGCCAACTATGGCTACACCTTC
TRBD1	TRBV6-6	NA	TRBJ1-2	CASSYSGTANYGYTF	TGTGCCAGCAGTTACTCCGGGACAGCTAACTATGGCTACACCTTC
NA	TRBV6-5	NA	TRBJ1-2	CASRPGVLYGYTF	TGTGCCAGCAGACCGGGGGTGCTCTATGGCTACACCTTC
TRBD2	TRBV29-1	many	TRBJ2-1	CSVTGTRRNEQFF	TGCAGCGTAACCGGGACTAGGAGGAATGAGCAGTTCTTC
TRBD1	TRBV10-3	NA	TRBJ1-1	CASTGAGNTEAFF	TGTGCCAGTACAGGGGCTGGGAACACTGAAGCTTTCTTT
NA	TRBV28	once	TRBJ2-2	CASSPLDSSTNTGELFF	TGTGCCAGCAGCCCCCTCGACAGTAGCACGAACACCGGGGAGCTGTTTTTT
TRBD1	TRBV2	NA	TRBJ2-7	CASSEDRGTSYEQYF	TGTGCCAGCAGTGAAGACAGGGGAACTTCCTACGAGCAGTACTTC
NA	TRBV28	NA	TRBJ2-7	CASSHGGAGQAYEQYF	TGTGCCAGCAGTCATGGTGGAGCGGGACAAGCCTACGAGCAGTACTTC
NA	TRBV7-2	NA	TRBJ1-3	CASSFAQPGNTIYF	TGTGCCAGCAGCTTCGCACAGCCTGGAAACACCATATATTTT
NA	TRBV4-1	NA	TRBJ2-7	CASSQDPRTPTTYEQYF	TGCGCCAGCAGCCAAGATCCCAGGACACCTACTACCTACGAGCAGTACTTC
NA	TRBV19	NA	TRBJ1-6	CASSIEEIPNSPLHF	TGTGCCAGTAGTATAGAGGAGATTCCTAATTCACCCCTCCACTTT
TRBD1	TRBV2	NA	TRBJ1-5	CASRGLQGQPQHF	TGTGCCAGCAGGGGATTACAGGGGCAGCCCCAGCATTTT
NA	TRBV6-5	NA	TRBJ2-1	CASRSDRDTYNEQFF	TGTGCCAGCAGAAGCGACCGGGACACCTACAATGAGCAGTTCTTC
NA	TRBV4-3	NA	TRBJ1-2	CASSQEGGGPYGYTF	TGCGCCAGCAGCCAAGAAGGGGGGGGTCCCTATGGCTACACCTTC
NA	TRBV19	once	TRBJ1-3	CASRRGGGSGNTIYF	TGTGCCAGTAGGCGCGGGGGGGGATCTGGAAACACCATATATTTT
TRBD2	TRBV6-4	few	TRBJ2-7	CASSDSVGEGPPYEQYF	TGTGCCAGCAGTGACTCGGTGGGGGAGGGCCCCCCTTACGAGCAGTACTTC
TRBD1	TRBV28	NA	TRBJ2-7	CASSTGQSLYEQYF	TGTGCCAGCAGCACGGGACAGAGTCTATACGAGCAGTACTTC
NA	TRBV21-1	NA	TRBJ2-5	CASSPKARGQETQYF	TGTGCCAGCAGCCCCAAGGCTCGGGGGCAAGAGACCCAGTACTTC
TRBD1	TRBV28	NA	TRBJ2-3	CASSPGGADTQYF	TGTGCCAGCAGCCCAGGGGGCGCAGATACGCAGTATTTT
NA	TRBV4-3	NA	TRBJ1-3	CASSQDPPTGLSGNTIYF	TGCGCCAGCAGCCAAGATCCCCCCACAGGGTTGTCTGGAAACACCATATATTTT
TRBD2	TRBV6-1	NA	TRBJ2-7	CASSDGRGWEGQYF	TGTGCCAGCAGTGACGGGCGGGGCTGGGAGGGGCAGTACTTC
NA	TRBV4-2	NA	TRBJ1-6	CASSQEEGWGYSPLHF	TGTGCCAGCAGCCAAGAGGAGGGCTGGGGTTATTCACCCCTCCACTTT
NA	TRBV28	once	TRBJ2-2	CASSLTHNTGELFF	TGTGCCAGCAGTTTAACACATAACACCGGGGAGCTGTTTTTT
NA	TRBV7-7	once	TRBJ2-3	CASSFGATSTDTQYF	TGTGCTAGCAGCTTCGGAGCAACTAGCACAGATACGCAGTATTTT
TRBD2	TRBV5-4	NA	TRBJ2-1	CASSSATSGSLNEQFF	TGTGCCAGCAGCTCCGCCACTAGCGGGAGTCTCAATGAGCAGTTCTTC
NA	TRBV7-2	NA	TRBJ2-6	CASSLQRPRAGANVLTF	TGTGCCAGCAGCTTACAACGCCCCAGGGCAGGGGCCAACGTCCTGACTTTC
TRBD1	TRBV28	NA	TRBJ1-2	CASRPSGTASNYGYTF	TGTGCCAGCAGGCCTTCCGGGACAGCCTCTAACTATGGCTACACCTTC
NA	TRBV27	NA	TRBJ1-2	CASSFTGNYGYTF	TGTGCCAGCAGTTTTACAGGAAACTATGGCTACACCTTC
TRBD1	TRBV19	few	TRBJ2-3	CASSYRGHADTQYF	TGTGCCAGTAGTTACAGGGGGCACGCAGATACGCAGTATTTT
NA	TRBV2	NA	TRBJ1-1	CASTDNGAMNTEAFF	TGTGCCAGCACGGATAATGGGGCCATGAACACTGAAGCTTTCTTT
TRBD2	TRBV6-1	NA	TRBJ2-5	CASRAGGRETQYF	TGTGCCAGCAGGGCGGGGGGGCGGGAGACCCAGTACTTC
NA	TRBV7-2	NA	TRBJ1-1	CATNTRQAGNTEAFF	TGTGCCACTAACACACGGCAGGCCGGGAACACTGAAGCTTTCTTT
NA	TRBV5-1	NA	TRBJ2-7	CASSLVAQGLSDEQYF	TGCGCCAGCAGCTTGGTAGCCCAGGGATTAAGCGACGAGCAGTACTTC
NA	TRBV29-1	NA	TRBJ1-2	CSAERSWGYTF	TGCAGCGCTGAACGGAGTTGGGGCTACACCTTC
NA	TRBV7-9	NA	TRBJ2-2	CASSLRGPGTGELFF	TGTGCCAGCAGCTTAAGAGGGCCCGGCACCGGGGAGCTGTTTTTT
NA	TRBV5-1	NA	TRBJ2-7	CASSLYGQLYEQYF	TGCGCCAGCAGCTTGTATGGACAGCTTTACGAGCAGTACTTC
NA	TRBV5-1	NA	TRBJ1-3	CASSGGAANSGNTIYF	TGCGCCAGCTCGGGGGGGGCAGCTAATTCTGGAAACACCATATATTTT
TRBD1	TRBV7-9	NA	TRBJ1-2	CASSPQGQGVIYGYTF	TGTGCCAGCAGCCCGCAGGGACAGGGTGTCATCTATGGCTACACCTTC
TRBD1	TRBV27	few	TRBJ1-2	CASSPQGAEYGYTF	TGTGCCAGCAGTCCTCAGGGGGCTGAGTATGGCTACACCTTC
NA	TRBV6-5	NA	TRBJ1-3	CASSYSRGSGNTIYF	TGTGCCAGCAGTTACTCCCGGGGCTCTGGAAACACCATATATTTT
TRBD1	TRBV7-2	NA	TRBJ2-1	CASSLGQGHNEQFF	TGTGCCAGCAGTTTGGGACAGGGCCACAATGAGCAGTTCTTC
NA	TRBV10-3	NA	TRBJ2-3	CAISPGIFTDTQYF	TGTGCCATCAGTCCAGGGATTTTCACAGATACGCAGTATTTT
TRBD1	TRBV7-9	NA	TRBJ1-4	CASSAGTAEEKLFF	TGTGCCAGCAGCGCCGGGACAGCAGAGGAAAAACTGTTTTTT
TRBD2	TRBV7-9	NA	TRBJ2-7	CASSLREDEQYF	TGTGCCAGCAGCTTACGGGAGGACGAGCAGTACTTC
TRBD1	TRBV2	NA	TRBJ2-1	CASRTLTGKGNEQFF	TGTGCCAGCAGAACCCTGACAGGGAAGGGGAATGAGCAGTTCTTC
TRBD2	TRBV4-1	NA	TRBJ2-3	CASSHQTPGLVSANTQYF	TGCGCCAGCAGCCATCAAACACCGGGACTAGTTTCCGCAAATACGCAGTATTTT
NA	TRBV28	once	TRBJ2-7	CASSPGGSDSYEQYF	TGTGCCAGCAGTCCCGGGGGTAGCGACTCCTACGAGCAGTACTTC
NA	TRBV7-9	NA	TRBJ2-5	CASSSQETQYF	TGTGCCAGCAGCTCTCAAGAGACCCAGTACTTC
TRBD2	TRBV13	few	TRBJ2-7	CASSLGILAGRDEQYF	TGTGCCAGCAGCTTAGGCATACTAGCGGGAAGGGACGAGCAGTACTTC
TRBD1	TRBV5-1	NA	TRBJ1-2	CASSDSQGAEGYTF	TGCGCCAGCAGCGATTCCCAGGGGGCGGAGGGCTACACCTTC
TRBD1	TRBV7-3	NA	TRBJ1-6	CASSLGTVNSPLHF	TGTGCCAGCAGCTTGGGGACAGTGAATTCACCCCTCCACTTT